This T cell receptor (beta chain) was recorded in a study of T cells in Graves' hyperthyroidism and ophthalmopathy (dated by TCRdb to about 2019). For the wider study: Peripheral blood was sampled at the time of initial diagnosis, prior to any treatment. TCR V-J signatures able to tell the groups apart were searched for in a discovery cohort of 90 to 100 patients, of whom under 45 had Graves' ophthalmopathy and around 57 had stable Graves' hyperthyroidism. Whether ophthalmopathy could be predicted prospectively was tested in an independent validation cohort made up of 18 hyperthyroidism patients plus 17 patients who later progressed to ophthalmopathy. The roughly 100 discovery patients were divided at random into training and test sets in a 7:3 ratio. Thyroid tissue and blood T-cell repertoires from more than five Graves' hyperthyroidism patients were also compared in the study. Once sampling was done, hyperthyroidism patients were given methimazole at a starting dose of 30 mg daily, whereas ophthalmopathy patients were given high-dose intravenous methylprednisolone. TCR Vbeta CDR3 sequencing of fewer than 150 peripheral blood samples (roughly 43 ophthalmopathy, 75 to 85 hyperthyroidism and roughly 17 progressor patients) is reported in the paper. Here is what the overall study found, with its caveats: In validation, progression to ophthalmopathy was predicted by the model with 65% to 71% sensitivity and 72% to 80% specificity, a median of around 5.9 months before onset. No statistical method was used to set the sample size in advance, and investigators knew the group allocation. Blood samples also contained most of the expanded thyroid clonotypes (frequency above 0.001), which suggests that blood repertoires may reflect thyroid immune responses. Ophthalmopathy was separated from stable hyperthyroidism by a 13 V-J signature model, with approximately 90% sensitivity and about 81% specificity obtained in cross-validation and 80%/75% obtained in testing.

This clonotype was counted ten times or more. Its target antigen remains unknown. Per-base quality was not reported, and no clone a single base away is much larger than it. TCR beta CDR3 regions were amplified from RNA transcripts. The TCR CDR3 was subjected to a first round of RT-PCR using the HTBI primer set and the Qiagen OneStep RT-PCR kit. Libraries were constructed in a second round of multiplex PCR, after which size selection and purification were carried out. Sequencing of the libraries was done on an Illumina HiSeq2000 using paired-end 100 bp reads. In the original analysis: SOAPnuke was used to process the raw data, removing reads that contained adapters or uncalled bases, had a mean Phred below 15, or lacked an exact match to the constant primer or identifier. High-quality paired reads were merged with COPE v1.2.5, and unique nucleotide sequences were defined as clonotypes. MiTCR v1.1 was used to align clonotypes to the IMGT TRBV, TRBD and TRBJ reference segments. The analysis was restricted to V-J combinations with a frequency above 0.0001, which together covered 99% to 99.2% of the repertoires. A TCS score was defined as the ratio of F50 (clonal expansion) to E x V (chaos), with BLOSUM62-based TCRdist applied between CDR3 peptides within each V-J. Welch's t-statistics and random forest reduced some 510 V-J features to 13, which were used in a naive Bayes classifier (R e1071). TCRdb reran the public reads through fastp at Q25 and MiXCR, keeping productive beta chains. Entries are consolidated by CDR3 protein sequence, retaining the most common genes and DNA. These V and J calls originate from TCRdb's pipeline instead of the authors' own analysis. The sample has around 600,000 distinct CDR3 sequences on record, about 14% of them singletons. The top ten constitute around 12% of the sample.

Spanning cysteine to phenylalanine, the CDR3 consists of 14 amino acids. Here the CDR3 DNA is all that survives: 42 bases in frame from base 1. The germline V gene encodes CDR1 MDHEN and CDR2 SYDVKM. The germline V and J ends show losses of 6 bases and 2 bases respectively, and no gene match explains 4 bases of the junction. Ophthalmopathy patients had moderately to severely active disease, with a Clinical Activity Score of 3 or more, a NOSPECS grade of 4 or more, and a disease duration of less than 3 months. Patients with uncontrolled infections, other autoimmune diseases, pregnancy or lactation were excluded. Clinical symptoms, serum thyroxine and TRAb, thyroid ultrasound, and orbital computed tomography formed the basis for the diagnoses. Ficoll-Paque density gradient centrifugation was used to isolate PBMCs from around 10 ml of fresh peripheral blood. Total RNA was extracted using Trizol reagent, and RNA quality was assessed on an Agilent 2100 Bioanalyzer.

The sequence joins TRBV28 to TRBJ2-7; 10 central bases correspond to TRBD1. This sequence originates from a woman in her fifties or sixties with Graves' ophthalmopathy. What was sequenced was blood. The DNA reads as follows: TGTGCCAGCAGCGGGACAGGGGTAACCTACGAGCAGTACTTC. This sequence encodes CASSGTGVTYEQYF.